The sequence of this T cell receptor (beta chain) was determined in a study of T-cell memory formation after mild COVID-19. Looking at the study overall: TCR clusters mostly belonged to single donors. Whole-study results and caveats: Pre-infection memory held some responding clones, suggesting pre-existing cross-reactive T cells responded.

Regarding this clonotype: The antigen remains undetermined.

Each CDR3 protein is one row after TCRdb ran MiXCR on the 5' RACE reads. The sample shows over 70,000 distinct CDR3 sequences, about 15% of them seen only once. This CDR3 is built from 14 residues. Germline-derived CDR1 and CDR2 are DFQATT and SNEGSKA (reference sequence). V lost 3 bases to trimming and J lost 6 bases, with 12 bases between them. The chain uses TRBV20-1 and TRBJ1-6, with D possibly TRBD1 on 5 matching bases. This TCR derives from a man between 18 and 29 years old who had mild COVID-19 (a few samples of this study predate the infection). Cell type and time point are not known. The sequenced sample consisted of PBMCs or a T cell subset sorted from them (not recorded which). The CDR3 DNA reads as TGCAGTGCTAGCGCGGGACCGACTAATTCACCCCTCCACTTT. This sequence encodes CSASAGPTNSPLHF.